The present entry profiles one T cell receptor beta chain with its context. The data stem from a study of blood T cell repertoires in COVID-19. Background on the study: The origin of the acute and convalescent COVID-19 samples was the United States, Italy and Spain. T cells, B-cell-depleted T cells, or PBMCs provided the cDNA or gDNA that served as material.

The germline gives CDR1 SQVTM, CDR2 ANQGSEA. The J segment lost 5 bases and the V segment lost 4 bases, leaving 8 bases of the junction unmatched. The CDR3 contains 14 residues. Authors' analysis steps: Amplification of reference gene primers was used by the study to estimate nucleated cell counts. Measured with immunoSEQ multiplex PCR; TCRdb has only the in-frame clones, and not every one. The V and J calls and the clone size are those of that table, but D and trimming were determined from the DNA. The sample has 150,000 to 200,000 clones, around nine tenths seen once. The clonotype originates from a human donor in a cohort sampled during active COVID-19. The genes are TRBV29-1 and TRBJ1-1; 9 bases line up with TRBD1. Sequenced input: peripheral blood. CDR3 DNA sequence: TGCAGCGTTGCGCTACAGGGGGCGATGACTGAAGCTTTCTTT. This sequence encodes CSVALQGAMTEAFF.